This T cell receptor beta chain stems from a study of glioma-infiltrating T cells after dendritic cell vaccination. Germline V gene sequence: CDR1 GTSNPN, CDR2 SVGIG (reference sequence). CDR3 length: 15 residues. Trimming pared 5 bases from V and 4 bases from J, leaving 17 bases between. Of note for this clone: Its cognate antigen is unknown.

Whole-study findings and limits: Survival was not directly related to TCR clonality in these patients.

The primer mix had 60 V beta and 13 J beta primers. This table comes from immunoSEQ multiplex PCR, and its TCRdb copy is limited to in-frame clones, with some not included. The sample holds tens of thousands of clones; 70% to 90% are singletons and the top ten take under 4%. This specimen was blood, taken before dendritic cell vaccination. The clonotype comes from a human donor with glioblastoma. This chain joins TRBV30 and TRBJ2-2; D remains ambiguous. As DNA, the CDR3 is TGTGCCTGGGGAGAGAGTTTCCGTGTCACCGGGGAGCTGTTTTTT. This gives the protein CAWGESFRVTGELFF.